The present T cell receptor beta chain was sequenced within a study of T cell responses to AZD1222 COVID-19 vaccine. The study's findings and limits: Baseline serology detected seropositivity in only a handful of AZD1222 recipients. Spike-specific TCR depth and breadth grew after two AZD1222 doses. The donors showed a predominance of white British ancestry and of females, with possible underestimation of clonal diversity.

Germline lookup yields CDR1 LNHDA and CDR2 SQIVND (reference sequence). The length of the CDR3 is 15 residues. Trimming removed 7 bases from V and 4 bases from J; junction bases left unmatched: 10. This table comes from immunoSEQ multiplex PCR, and its TCRdb copy is limited to in-frame clones, with some not included. The sample has about 55,000 clones, 84% seen once. On this clone itself: The antigen is not known.

This chain uses TRBV19 with TRBJ1-5; 7 nucleotides line up with TRBD1. This TCR was recovered from an adult in good health. Material: peripheral blood, obtained on day 0 of AZD1222 vaccination. The CDR3 DNA sequence: TGTGCCAGTAATACGGAGACAGGGAATAATCAGCCCCAGCATTTT. Translation gives CASNTETGNNQPQHF.